The T cell receptor beta chain described here comes from a study of multiple sclerosis patients with progressive multifocal leukoencephalopathy. The germline gives CDR1 KGHSH, CDR2 LQKENI. This CDR3 spans 15 amino acids. V lost 6 bases, J lost 6 bases, and 5 bases stayed unmatched. Study-wide results and limits: Expanded clones at PML onset predated and persisted through natalizumab therapy. TRBV and TRBJ usage showed no common pattern when PML developed.

Time point in this sample: more than 5 months of natalizumab therapy. Synthetic inline TR CDR3 controls covering all V-J pairings were spiked into each PCR. Assay: immunoSEQ multiplex PCR; the TCRdb copy retains only in-frame clones and omits some. The sample carries tens of thousands of clones, roughly nine tenths recorded once. This clone was observed a single time. Its antigen is unidentified. V and J are TRBV18 and TRBJ2-1; 13 bases are a match to TRBD2. Sample: PBMCs, taken from a patient treated with natalizumab. This TCR was recovered from a human donor with multiple sclerosis. The CDR3 nucleotides are TGTGCCAGCTCTCCGGGACTAGCGGGGTCCAATGAGCAGTTCTTC. Its protein is CASSPGLAGSNEQFF. The full variable domain, rest sourced from reference TRBV18 and TRBJ2-1, is NAGVMQNPRHLVRRRGQEARLRCSPMKGHSHVYWYRQLPEEGLKFMVYLQKENIIDESGMPKERFSAEFPKEGPSILRIQQVVRGDSAAYFCASSPGLAGSNEQFFGPGTRLTVL.